The clone carrying this T cell receptor (beta chain) is a singleton in its sample. Its antigen is still unknown. TCRdb re-called the 5' RACE reads through MiXCR, storing one row per CDR3 protein. The sample has about 810,000 distinct CDR3 sequences; roughly an eighth are singletons. This sample was included in a study of identical twins. Findings of the study overall: The models systematically underestimated how much out-of-frame TCR alpha was shared in monozygotic twins.

V was pared by 2 bases and J by 4 bases, with 6 bases of the junction left unmatched. CDR1 and CDR2 (germline): SGHRS, YFSETQ. There are 15 residues in the CDR3. The same data also went into a second study, on yellow fever vaccine responses in identical twins.

The source material was PBMCs. The V and J genes are TRBV5-1 and TRBJ2-3, with 8 nucleotides matching TRBD1. This TCR was recovered from a woman aged 18-35 years in good health. The CDR3: CASSFAGGIADTQYF. CDR3 coding DNA: TGCGCCAGCAGCTTTGCAGGGGGCATCGCAGATACGCAGTATTTT. Variable domain in full (rest from reference TRBV5-1 and TRBJ2-3): KAGVTQTPRYLIKTRGQQVTLSCSPISGHRSVSWYQQTPGQGLQFLFEYFSETQRNKGNFPGRFSGRQFSNSRSEMNVSTLELGDSALYLCASSFAGGIADTQYFGPGTRLTVL.